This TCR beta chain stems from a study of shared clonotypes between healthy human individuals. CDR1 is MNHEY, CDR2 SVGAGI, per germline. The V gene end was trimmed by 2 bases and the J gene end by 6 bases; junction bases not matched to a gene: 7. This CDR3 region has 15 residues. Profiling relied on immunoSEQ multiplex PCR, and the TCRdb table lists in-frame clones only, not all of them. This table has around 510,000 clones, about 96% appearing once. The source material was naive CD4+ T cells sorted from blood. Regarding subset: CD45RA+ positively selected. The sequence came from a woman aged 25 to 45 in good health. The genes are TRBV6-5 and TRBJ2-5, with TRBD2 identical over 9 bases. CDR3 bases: TGTGCCAGCAGTTACAGGCGGGAGGGCCTGAAGACCCAGTACTTC. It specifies CASSYRREGLKTQYF.